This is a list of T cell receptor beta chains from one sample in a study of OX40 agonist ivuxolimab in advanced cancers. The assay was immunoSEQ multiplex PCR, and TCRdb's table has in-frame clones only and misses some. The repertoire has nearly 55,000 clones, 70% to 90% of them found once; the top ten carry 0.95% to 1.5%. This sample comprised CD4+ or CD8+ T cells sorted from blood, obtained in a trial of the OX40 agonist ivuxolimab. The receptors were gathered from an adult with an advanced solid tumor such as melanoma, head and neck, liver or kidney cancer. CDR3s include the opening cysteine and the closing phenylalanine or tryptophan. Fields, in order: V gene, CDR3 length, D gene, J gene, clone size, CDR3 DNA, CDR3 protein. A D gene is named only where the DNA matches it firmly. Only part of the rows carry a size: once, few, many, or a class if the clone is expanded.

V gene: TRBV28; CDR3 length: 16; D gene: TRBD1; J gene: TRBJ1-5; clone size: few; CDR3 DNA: TGTGCCAGCAGTTCTCAGACAGGGAACAGCAATCAGCCCCAGCATTTT; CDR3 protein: CASSSQTGNSNQPQHF
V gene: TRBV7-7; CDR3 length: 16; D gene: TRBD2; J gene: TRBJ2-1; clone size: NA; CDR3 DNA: TGTGCCAGCAGCTTAGGGACTAGCGGGAGTAATAATGAGCAGTTCTTC; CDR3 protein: CASSLGTSGSNNEQFF
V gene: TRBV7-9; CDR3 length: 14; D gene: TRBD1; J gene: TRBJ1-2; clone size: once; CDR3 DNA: TGTGCCAGACTACGGGACAGGGGCAACTATGGCTACACCTTC; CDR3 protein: CARLRDRGNYGYTF
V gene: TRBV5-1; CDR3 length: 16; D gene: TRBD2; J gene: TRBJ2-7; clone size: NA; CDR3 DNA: TGCGCCAGCAGTCCTACTCGACTAGCGGGTCGGGACGAGCAGTACTTC; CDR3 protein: CASSPTRLAGRDEQYF
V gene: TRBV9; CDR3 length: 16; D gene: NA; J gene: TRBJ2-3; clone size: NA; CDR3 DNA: TGTGCCAGCAGCGTAGGTACGACAGGGAGGACAGATACGCAGTATTTT; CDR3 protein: CASSVGTTGRTDTQYF
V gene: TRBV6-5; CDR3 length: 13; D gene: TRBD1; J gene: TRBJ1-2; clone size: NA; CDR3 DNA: TGTGCCACGCGCATAACAGGGGGTCCTGGCTACACCTTC; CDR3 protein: CATRITGGPGYTF
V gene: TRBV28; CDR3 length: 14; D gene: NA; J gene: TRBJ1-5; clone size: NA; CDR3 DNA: TGTGCCAGCAGACCTGGGAATAGCAATCAGCCCCAGCATTTT; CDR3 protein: CASRPGNSNQPQHF
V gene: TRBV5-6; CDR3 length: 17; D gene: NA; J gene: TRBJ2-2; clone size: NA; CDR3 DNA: TGTGCCAGCAGCTTTGGGAGCGCACTAACCTTCACCGGGGAGCTGTTTTTT; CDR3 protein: CASSFGSALTFTGELFF
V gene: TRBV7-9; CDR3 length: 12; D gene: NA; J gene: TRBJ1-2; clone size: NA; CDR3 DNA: TGTGCCAGCAGCTTAGAGGCGAACGGCTACACCTTC; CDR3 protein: CASSLEANGYTF
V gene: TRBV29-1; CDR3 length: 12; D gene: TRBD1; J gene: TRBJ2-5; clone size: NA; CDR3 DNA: TGCAGCGTCGACAGGGCTCAAGAGACCCAGTACTTC; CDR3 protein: CSVDRAQETQYF
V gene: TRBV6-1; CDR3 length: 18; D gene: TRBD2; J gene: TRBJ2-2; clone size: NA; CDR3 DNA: TGTGCCAGCAGTGCCGGGACTAGCGGGAGGGCCTCCCCCGGGGAGCTGTTTTTT; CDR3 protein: CASSAGTSGRASPGELFF
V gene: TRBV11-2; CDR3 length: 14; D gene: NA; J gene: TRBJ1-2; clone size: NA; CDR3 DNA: TGTGCCAGCAGCTCCCCTGACAGCAGATATGGCTACACCTTC; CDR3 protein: CASSSPDSRYGYTF
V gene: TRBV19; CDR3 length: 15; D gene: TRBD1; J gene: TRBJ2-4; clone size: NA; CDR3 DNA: TGTGCCAGTAGCCGACGGACAGGGGACCAAAACATTCAGTACTTC; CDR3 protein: CASSRRTGDQNIQYF
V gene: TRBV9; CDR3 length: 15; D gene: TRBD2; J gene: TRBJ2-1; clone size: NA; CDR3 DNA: TGTGCCAGCAGCCCGCGACTAGCGGGAGGCAATGAGCAGTTCTTC; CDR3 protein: CASSPRLAGGNEQFF
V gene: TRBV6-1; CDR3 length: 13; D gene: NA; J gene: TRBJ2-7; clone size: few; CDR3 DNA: TGTGCCAGCTTTGCCTTCTGGAGCTACGAGCAGTACTTC; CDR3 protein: CASFAFWSYEQYF
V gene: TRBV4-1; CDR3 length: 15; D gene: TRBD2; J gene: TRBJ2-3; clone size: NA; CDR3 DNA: TGCGCCAGCAGCCTCGGCTGGGGGGGGGAGGATACGCAGTATTTT; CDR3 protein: CASSLGWGGEDTQYF
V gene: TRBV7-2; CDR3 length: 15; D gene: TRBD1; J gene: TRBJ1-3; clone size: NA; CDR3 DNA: TGTGCCAGCAGCTTAGCCCGGACAGGGGAGAACACCATATATTTT; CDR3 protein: CASSLARTGENTIYF
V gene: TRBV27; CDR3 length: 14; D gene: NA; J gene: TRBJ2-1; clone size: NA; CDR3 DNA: TGTGCCAGCGTCCCCCGGGACACGGTCGCTGAGCAGTTCTTC; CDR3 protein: CASVPRDTVAEQFF
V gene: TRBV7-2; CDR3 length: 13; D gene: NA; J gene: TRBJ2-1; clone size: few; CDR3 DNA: TGTGCCAGCAGCTTAAGAGGGTACAATGAGCAGTTCTTC; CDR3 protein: CASSLRGYNEQFF
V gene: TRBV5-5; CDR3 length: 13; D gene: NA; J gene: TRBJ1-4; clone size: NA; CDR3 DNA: TGTGCCAGCAGCTTACAGCCTAATGAAAAACTGTTTTTT; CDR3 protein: CASSLQPNEKLFF
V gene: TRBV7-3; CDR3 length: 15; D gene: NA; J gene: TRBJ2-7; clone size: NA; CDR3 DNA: TGTGCCAGCAGCCCCTCTAGCGATAGCTCCTACGAGCAGTACTTC; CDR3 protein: CASSPSSDSSYEQYF
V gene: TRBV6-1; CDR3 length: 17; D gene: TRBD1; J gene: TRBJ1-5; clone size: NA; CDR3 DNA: TGTGCCAGCAGTGAAGCGCTTGACAGGGGGCGAGGTCAGCCCCAGCATTTT; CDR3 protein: CASSEALDRGRGQPQHF
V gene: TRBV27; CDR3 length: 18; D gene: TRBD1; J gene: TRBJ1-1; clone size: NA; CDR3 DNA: TGTGCCAGCAGTTTTATATCCGGGACAGGGGGTTCGTACACTGAAGCTTTCTTT; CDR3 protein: CASSFISGTGGSYTEAFF
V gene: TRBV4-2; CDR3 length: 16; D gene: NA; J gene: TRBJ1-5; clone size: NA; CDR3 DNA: TGTGCCAGCAGCCGGGGGGGGGAGAGGAGCAATCAGCCCCAGCATTTT; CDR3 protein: CASSRGGERSNQPQHF
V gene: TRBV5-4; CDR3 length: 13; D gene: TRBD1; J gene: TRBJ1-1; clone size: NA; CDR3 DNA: TGTGCCAGCAGCTTGGGGGACAGGGTCTCCGCTTTCTTT; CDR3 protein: CASSLGDRVSAFF
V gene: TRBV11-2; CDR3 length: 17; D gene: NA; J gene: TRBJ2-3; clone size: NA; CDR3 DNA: TGTGCCAGCAGCTTATGGGTTCCTTCTGGGGGCACAGATACGCAGTATTTT; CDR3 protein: CASSLWVPSGGTDTQYF
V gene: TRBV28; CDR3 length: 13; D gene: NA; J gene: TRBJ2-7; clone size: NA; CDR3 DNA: TGTGCCAGCAGTGCCGGACACTCCTACGAGCAGTACTTC; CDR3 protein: CASSAGHSYEQYF
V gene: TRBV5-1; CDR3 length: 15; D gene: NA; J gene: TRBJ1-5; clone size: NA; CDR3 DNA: TGCGCCAGCCGAGATGATGGAGATAGCAATCAGCCCCAGCATTTT; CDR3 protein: CASRDDGDSNQPQHF
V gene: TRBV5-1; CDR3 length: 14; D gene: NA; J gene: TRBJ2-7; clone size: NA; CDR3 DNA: TGCGCCAGCAGCTTAACCGGAGTCTCCTACGAGCAGTACTTC; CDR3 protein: CASSLTGVSYEQYF
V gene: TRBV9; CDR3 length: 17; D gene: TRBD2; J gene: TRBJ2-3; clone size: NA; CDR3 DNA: TGTGCCAGCAGCGTAGGCACTAGCGGGATCTTCACAGATACGCAGTATTTT; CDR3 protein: CASSVGTSGIFTDTQYF
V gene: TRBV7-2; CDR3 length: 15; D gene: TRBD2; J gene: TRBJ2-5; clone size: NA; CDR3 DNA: TGTGCCAGCAGCCAAGGAGTAGCGGGAGGCGAGACCCAGTACTTC; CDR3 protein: CASSQGVAGGETQYF
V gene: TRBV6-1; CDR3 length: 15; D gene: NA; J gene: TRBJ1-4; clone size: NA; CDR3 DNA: TGTGCCAGCAGTGAAAGTTTTCCGACTAATGAAAAACTGTTTTTT; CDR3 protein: CASSESFPTNEKLFF
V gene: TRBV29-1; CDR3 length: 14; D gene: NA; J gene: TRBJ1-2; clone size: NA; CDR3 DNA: TGCAGCGTTGAAGATCTGAGAGTTAGCTATGGCTACACCTTC; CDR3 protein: CSVEDLRVSYGYTF
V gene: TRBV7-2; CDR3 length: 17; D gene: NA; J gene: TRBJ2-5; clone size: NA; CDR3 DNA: TGTGCCAGCAGCTTAGGGGGGGTGGACAGCGGCCAAGAGACCCAGTACTTC; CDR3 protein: CASSLGGVDSGQETQYF
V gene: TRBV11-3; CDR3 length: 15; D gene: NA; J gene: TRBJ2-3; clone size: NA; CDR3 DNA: TGTGCCAGCAGCTTTGGGCAGGGCGAGAGAGATACGCAGTATTTT; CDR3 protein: CASSFGQGERDTQYF
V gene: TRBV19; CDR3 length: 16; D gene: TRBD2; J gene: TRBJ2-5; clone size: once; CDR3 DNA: TGTGCCAGTAGTTGGGGACTTGCGGGAGGGTCAGAGACCCAGTACTTC; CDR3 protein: CASSWGLAGGSETQYF
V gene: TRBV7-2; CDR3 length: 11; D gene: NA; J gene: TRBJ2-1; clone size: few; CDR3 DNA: TGTGCCAGCAGCTTACTGGCGGGGCAGTTCTTC; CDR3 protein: CASSLLAGQFF
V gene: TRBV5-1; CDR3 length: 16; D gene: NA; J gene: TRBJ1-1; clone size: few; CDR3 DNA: TGCGCCAGCAGCTTGGTTCCTACAGGCGATGGCACTGAAGCTTTCTTT; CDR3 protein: CASSLVPTGDGTEAFF
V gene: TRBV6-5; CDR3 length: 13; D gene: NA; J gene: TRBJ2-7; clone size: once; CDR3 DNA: TGTGCCAGCAGAAGGACCTGGGGCCACGAGCAGTACTTC; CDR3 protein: CASRRTWGHEQYF
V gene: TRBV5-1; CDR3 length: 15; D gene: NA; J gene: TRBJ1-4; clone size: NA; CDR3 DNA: TGCGCCAGCAGCTTTGACACCGCAACTAATGAAAAACTGTTTTTT; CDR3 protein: CASSFDTATNEKLFF
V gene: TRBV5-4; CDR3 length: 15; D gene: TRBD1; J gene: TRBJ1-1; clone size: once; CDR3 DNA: TGTGCCAGCAGCTTGGTGCGACAGGGGCAAACTGAAGCTTTCTTT; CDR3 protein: CASSLVRQGQTEAFF
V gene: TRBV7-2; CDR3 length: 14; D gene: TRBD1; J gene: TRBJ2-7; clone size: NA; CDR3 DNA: TGTGCCAGCAGCCGAAGGGACAGGGGCTCCGAGCAGTACTTC; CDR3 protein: CASSRRDRGSEQYF
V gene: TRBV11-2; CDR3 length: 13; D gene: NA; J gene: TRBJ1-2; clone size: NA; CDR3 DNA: TGTGCCAGCAGCTTAGTACAGAACTATGGCTACACCTTC; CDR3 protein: CASSLVQNYGYTF
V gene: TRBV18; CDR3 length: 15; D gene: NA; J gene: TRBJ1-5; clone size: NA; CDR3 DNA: TGTGCCAGCTCAGACACAGCGGTCCACAATCAGCCCCAGCATTTT; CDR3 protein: CASSDTAVHNQPQHF